These T cell receptor beta chains were read from a single sample in a study of T-cell memory formation after mild COVID-19. MiXCR, applied by TCRdb to the 5' RACE reads, yields one record per CDR3 protein. This sample yields 90,000 to 120,000 distinct CDR3 sequences, of which approximately 15% are seen a single time; 35% to 50% belongs to the top ten. The sample was PBMCs or a T cell subset sorted from them (not recorded which). Receptors were obtained from a man aged 18 to 35 who had mild COVID-19 (a few samples of this study predate the infection). Cell type and time point are not known. The CDR3 runs from the conserved cysteine through the conserved F or W. A D gene is named only where the DNA matches it firmly. Clone size is shown for a subset of rows, as once, few, many or a class of expanded clone.

v_call: TRBV18
clone_size: -
j_call: TRBJ2-4
cdr3_length: 14
d_call: -
cdr3_aa: CASSLTSAKNIQYF
cdr3_nt: TGTGCCAGCTCACTGACAAGCGCCAAAAACATTCAGTACTTC

v_call: TRBV5-1
clone_size: few
j_call: TRBJ2-7
cdr3_length: 13
d_call: TRBD2
cdr3_aa: CASSSGRGYEQYF
cdr3_nt: TGCGCCAGCAGCTCCGGGAGGGGCTACGAGCAGTACTTC

v_call: TRBV10-3
clone_size: -
j_call: TRBJ2-3
cdr3_length: 13
d_call: -
cdr3_aa: CATKEGDTDTQYF
cdr3_nt: TGTGCCACAAAAGAGGGGGACACAGATACGCAGTATTTT

v_call: TRBV4-2
clone_size: -
j_call: TRBJ1-1
cdr3_length: 14
d_call: -
cdr3_aa: CASWPGGMNTEAFF
cdr3_nt: TGTGCCAGCTGGCCGGGGGGGATGAACACTGAAGCTTTCTTT

v_call: TRBV4-1
clone_size: few
j_call: TRBJ2-1
cdr3_length: 16
d_call: -
cdr3_aa: CASSLGTLRAYNEQFF
cdr3_nt: TGCGCCAGCAGCCTGGGGACCCTACGGGCCTACAATGAGCAGTTCTTC

v_call: TRBV4-1
clone_size: -
j_call: TRBJ1-5
cdr3_length: 13
d_call: -
cdr3_aa: CASSATNSPGQHF
cdr3_nt: TGCGCCAGCAGCGCGACAAACTCACCGGGACAGCATTTT

v_call: TRBV12-5
clone_size: -
j_call: TRBJ2-1
cdr3_length: 15
d_call: TRBD1
cdr3_aa: CASGLTGGYLHEQFF
cdr3_nt: TGTGCTAGTGGTTTGACAGGGGGCTATCTGCATGAGCAGTTCTTC

v_call: TRBV4-3
clone_size: few
j_call: TRBJ1-1
cdr3_length: 11
d_call: -
cdr3_aa: CASSQETEAFF
cdr3_nt: TGCGCCAGCAGCCAAGAAACTGAAGCTTTCTTT

v_call: TRBV13
clone_size: -
j_call: TRBJ1-3
cdr3_length: 15
d_call: -
cdr3_aa: CASSLRASSGNTIYF
cdr3_nt: TGTGCCAGCAGCTTAAGGGCAAGCTCTGGAAACACCATATATTTT

v_call: TRBV7-8
clone_size: few
j_call: TRBJ2-3
cdr3_length: 15
d_call: -
cdr3_aa: CASSPTVESTDTQYF
cdr3_nt: TGTGCCAGCAGCCCCACAGTAGAGAGCACAGATACGCAGTATTTT

v_call: TRBV4-1
clone_size: few
j_call: TRBJ1-2
cdr3_length: 13
d_call: -
cdr3_aa: CASRKTGAFGYTF
cdr3_nt: TGCGCCAGCAGGAAGACAGGTGCTTTTGGCTACACCTTC

v_call: TRBV12-3/TRBV12-4
clone_size: many
j_call: TRBJ2-2
cdr3_length: 12
d_call: -
cdr3_aa: CASRAETGELFF
cdr3_nt: TGTGCCAGCAGGGCTGAAACCGGGGAGCTGTTTTTT

v_call: TRBV7-9
clone_size: -
j_call: TRBJ1-2
cdr3_length: 15
d_call: TRBD1
cdr3_aa: CASSRRDRGSYGYTF
cdr3_nt: TGTGCCAGCAGCCGCCGGGACAGGGGATCCTATGGCTACACCTTC

v_call: TRBV7-6
clone_size: -
j_call: TRBJ2-7
cdr3_length: 15
d_call: -
cdr3_aa: CASSPRQGRFHEQYF
cdr3_nt: TGTGCCAGCAGCCCCCGCCAGGGGCGATTCCACGAGCAGTACTTC

v_call: TRBV29-1
clone_size: once
j_call: TRBJ1-1
cdr3_length: 13
d_call: TRBD1
cdr3_aa: CSVGPGGSIGAFF
cdr3_nt: TGCAGCGTTGGGCCAGGGGGCTCGATAGGAGCTTTCTTT

v_call: TRBV4-1
clone_size: -
j_call: TRBJ2-5
cdr3_length: 18
d_call: TRBD2
cdr3_aa: CASSQGPGGVGREASQYF
cdr3_nt: TGCGCCAGCAGCCAAGGCCCCGGGGGGGTAGGAAGAGAGGCGTCCCAGTACTTC

v_call: TRBV11-3
clone_size: -
j_call: TRBJ2-1
cdr3_length: 12
d_call: -
cdr3_aa: CASSSHFREQFF
cdr3_nt: TGTGCCAGCAGCTCGCACTTCCGTGAGCAGTTCTTC

v_call: TRBV4-3
clone_size: few
j_call: TRBJ1-5
cdr3_length: 15
d_call: TRBD1
cdr3_aa: CASSHDRGTNQPQHF
cdr3_nt: TGCGCCAGCAGCCATGACAGGGGAACGAATCAGCCCCAGCATTTT

v_call: TRBV7-6
clone_size: few
j_call: TRBJ2-5
cdr3_length: 15
d_call: -
cdr3_aa: CASSLPSEDGETQYF
cdr3_nt: TGTGCCAGCAGCTTACCCTCGGAGGACGGAGAGACCCAGTACTTC

v_call: TRBV5-1
clone_size: few
j_call: TRBJ2-1
cdr3_length: 14
d_call: -
cdr3_aa: CASSAYRDSNEQFF
cdr3_nt: TGCGCCAGCAGCGCTTACCGGGACTCTAATGAGCAGTTCTTC

v_call: TRBV4-2
clone_size: -
j_call: TRBJ1-2
cdr3_length: 16
d_call: -
cdr3_aa: CASSALPGGDNYGYTF
cdr3_nt: TGTGCCAGCAGCGCTCTCCCGGGGGGCGATAACTATGGCTACACCTTC

v_call: TRBV27
clone_size: few
j_call: TRBJ1-6
cdr3_length: 13
d_call: -
cdr3_aa: CASSFTLNSPLHF
cdr3_nt: TGTGCCAGCAGTTTCACTCTTAATTCACCCCTCCACTTT

v_call: TRBV20-1
clone_size: -
j_call: TRBJ1-5
cdr3_length: 17
d_call: -
cdr3_aa: CSARESLGAQGNQPQHF
cdr3_nt: TGCAGTGCTAGAGAATCGCTAGGGGCACAGGGCAATCAGCCCCAGCATTTT

v_call: TRBV6-4
clone_size: -
j_call: TRBJ2-5
cdr3_length: 14
d_call: TRBD1
cdr3_aa: CASSRDRGQETQYF
cdr3_nt: TGTGCCAGCAGCCGGGACAGGGGGCAAGAGACCCAGTACTTC

v_call: TRBV7-8
clone_size: few
j_call: TRBJ1-2
cdr3_length: 15
d_call: TRBD1
cdr3_aa: CASSALTGDGYGYTF
cdr3_nt: TGTGCCAGCAGCGCCTTGACAGGGGACGGCTATGGCTACACCTTC

v_call: TRBV7-9
clone_size: -
j_call: TRBJ1-3
cdr3_length: 16
d_call: -
cdr3_aa: CASSLPFSNSLNTIYF
cdr3_nt: TGTGCCAGCAGCTTACCGTTCTCTAATTCGTTAAACACCATATATTTT

v_call: TRBV4-1
clone_size: few
j_call: TRBJ2-3
cdr3_length: 17
d_call: -
cdr3_aa: CASSQEGMSARTDTQYF
cdr3_nt: TGCGCCAGCAGCCAAGAAGGGATGAGCGCTCGCACAGATACGCAGTATTTT

v_call: TRBV5-5
clone_size: many
j_call: TRBJ1-1
cdr3_length: 14
d_call: TRBD1
cdr3_aa: CASSGGQGNTEAFF
cdr3_nt: TGTGCCAGCAGCGGGGGACAGGGGAACACTGAAGCTTTCTTT

v_call: TRBV6-5
clone_size: many
j_call: TRBJ1-1
cdr3_length: 13
d_call: -
cdr3_aa: CASSYSRGTEAFF
cdr3_nt: TGTGCCAGCAGTTACTCCCGGGGGACTGAAGCTTTCTTT

v_call: TRBV4-1
clone_size: -
j_call: TRBJ1-6
cdr3_length: 14
d_call: -
cdr3_aa: CASTFGDDNSPLHF
cdr3_nt: TGCGCCAGCACCTTCGGTGACGATAATTCACCCCTCCACTTT

v_call: TRBV6-5
clone_size: few
j_call: TRBJ1-1
cdr3_length: 13
d_call: -
cdr3_aa: CASSYGLGVEAFF
cdr3_nt: TGTGCCAGCAGTTACGGACTGGGGGTTGAAGCTTTCTTT

v_call: TRBV7-9
clone_size: -
j_call: TRBJ1-4
cdr3_length: 13
d_call: -
cdr3_aa: CASTNNPNEKLFF
cdr3_nt: TGTGCCAGCACCAACAATCCTAATGAAAAACTGTTTTTT

v_call: TRBV12-3/TRBV12-4
clone_size: -
j_call: TRBJ2-5
cdr3_length: 14
d_call: -
cdr3_aa: CASSAWKGQETQYF
cdr3_nt: TGTGCCAGCAGTGCCTGGAAGGGCCAAGAGACCCAGTACTTC

v_call: TRBV6-2/TRBV6-3
clone_size: few
j_call: TRBJ1-5
cdr3_length: 17
d_call: -
cdr3_aa: CASSYDRTKGVHQPQHF
cdr3_nt: TGTGCCAGCAGTTACGACCGTACGAAGGGTGTACATCAGCCCCAGCATTTT